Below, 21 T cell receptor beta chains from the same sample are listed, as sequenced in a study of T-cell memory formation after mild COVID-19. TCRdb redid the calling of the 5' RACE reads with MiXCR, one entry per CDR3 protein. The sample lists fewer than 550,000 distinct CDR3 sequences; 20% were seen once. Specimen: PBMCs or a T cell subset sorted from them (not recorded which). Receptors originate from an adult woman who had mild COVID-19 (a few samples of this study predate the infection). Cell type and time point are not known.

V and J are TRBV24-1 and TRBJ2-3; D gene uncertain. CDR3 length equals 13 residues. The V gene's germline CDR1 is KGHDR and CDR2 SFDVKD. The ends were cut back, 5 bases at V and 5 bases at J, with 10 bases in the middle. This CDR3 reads CATSGLLGDTQYF. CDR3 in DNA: TGTGCCACCAGTGGTCTTCTGGGAGATACGCAGTATTTT.

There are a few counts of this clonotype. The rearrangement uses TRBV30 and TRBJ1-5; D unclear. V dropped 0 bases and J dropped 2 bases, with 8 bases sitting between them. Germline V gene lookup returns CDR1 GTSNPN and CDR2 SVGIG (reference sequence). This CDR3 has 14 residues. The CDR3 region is CAWSVRQGNQPQHF. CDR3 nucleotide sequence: TGTGCCTGGAGTGTGCGGCAGGGCAATCAGCCCCAGCATTTT.

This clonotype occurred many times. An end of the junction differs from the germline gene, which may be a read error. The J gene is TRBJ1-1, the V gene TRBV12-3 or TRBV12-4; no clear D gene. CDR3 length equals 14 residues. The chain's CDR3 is CASSPRTGNTEAFF. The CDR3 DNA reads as TGCGCCAGCAGCCCGAGGACGGGGAACACTGAAGCTTTCTTT.

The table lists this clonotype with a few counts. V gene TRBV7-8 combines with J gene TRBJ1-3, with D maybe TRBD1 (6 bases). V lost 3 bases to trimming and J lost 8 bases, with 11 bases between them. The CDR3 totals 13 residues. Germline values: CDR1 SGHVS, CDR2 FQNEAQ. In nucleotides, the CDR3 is TGTGCCAGCAGCTTTGGCAGGGGCGACACCATATATTTT. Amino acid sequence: CASSFGRGDTIYF.

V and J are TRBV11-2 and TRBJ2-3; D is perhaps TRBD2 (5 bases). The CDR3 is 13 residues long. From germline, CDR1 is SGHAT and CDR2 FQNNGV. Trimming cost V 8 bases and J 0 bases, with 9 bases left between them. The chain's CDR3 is CASGPGSTDTQYF. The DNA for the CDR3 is TGTGCCAGCGGGCCGGGAAGCACAGATACGCAGTATTTT.

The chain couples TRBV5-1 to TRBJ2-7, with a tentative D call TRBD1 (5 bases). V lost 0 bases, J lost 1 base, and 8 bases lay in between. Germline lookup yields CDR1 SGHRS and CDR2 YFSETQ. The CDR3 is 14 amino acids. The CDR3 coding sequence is TGCGCCAGCAGCTTGGACGACAGTTCCTACGAGCAGTACTTC. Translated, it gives CASSLDDSSYEQYF. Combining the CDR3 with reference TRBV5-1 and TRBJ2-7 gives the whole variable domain KAGVTQTPRYLIKTRGQQVTLSCSPISGHRSVSWYQQTPGQGLQFLFEYFSETQRNKGNFPGRFSGRQFSNSRSEMNVSTLELGDSALYLCASSLDDSSYEQYFGPGTRLTVT.

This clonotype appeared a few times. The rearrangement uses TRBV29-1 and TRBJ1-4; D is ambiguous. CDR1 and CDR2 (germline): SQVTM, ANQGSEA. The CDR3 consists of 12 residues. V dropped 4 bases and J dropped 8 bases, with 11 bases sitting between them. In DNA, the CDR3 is TGCAGCGTTGGATACTCGGAGGAAAAACTGTTTTTT. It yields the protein CSVGYSEEKLFF.

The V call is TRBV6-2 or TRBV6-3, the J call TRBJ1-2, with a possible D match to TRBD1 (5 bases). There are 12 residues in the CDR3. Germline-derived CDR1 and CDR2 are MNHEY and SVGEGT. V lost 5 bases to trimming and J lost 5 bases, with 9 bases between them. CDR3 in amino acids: CASSAAGYGYTF. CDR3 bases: TGTGCCAGCAGTGCTGCAGGGTATGGCTACACCTTC.

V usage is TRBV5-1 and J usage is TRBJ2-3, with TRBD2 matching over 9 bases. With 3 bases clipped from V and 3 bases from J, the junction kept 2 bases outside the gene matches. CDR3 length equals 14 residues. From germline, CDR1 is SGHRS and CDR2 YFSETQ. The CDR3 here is CASSSTSGTDTQYF. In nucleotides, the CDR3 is TGCGCCAGCAGCTCGACTAGCGGAACAGATACGCAGTATTTT. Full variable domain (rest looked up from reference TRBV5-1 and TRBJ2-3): KAGVTQTPRYLIKTRGQQVTLSCSPISGHRSVSWYQQTPGQGLQFLFEYFSETQRNKGNFPGRFSGRQFSNSRSEMNVSTLELGDSALYLCASSSTSGTDTQYFGPGTRLTVL.

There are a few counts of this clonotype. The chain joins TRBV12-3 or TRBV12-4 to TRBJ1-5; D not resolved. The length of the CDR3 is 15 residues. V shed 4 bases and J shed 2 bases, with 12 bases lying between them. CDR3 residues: CASSYKGTGNQPQHF. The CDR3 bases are TGTGCCAGCAGTTACAAGGGTACTGGCAATCAGCCCCAGCATTTT.

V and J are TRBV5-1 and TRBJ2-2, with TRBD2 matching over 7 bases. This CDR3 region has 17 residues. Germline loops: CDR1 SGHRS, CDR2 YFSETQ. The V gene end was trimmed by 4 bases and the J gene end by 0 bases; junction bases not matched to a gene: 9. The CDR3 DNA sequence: TGCGCCAGCAGCCATACCTCTAGCGGCCCGAACACCGGGGAGCTGTTTTTT. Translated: CASSHTSSGPNTGELFF.

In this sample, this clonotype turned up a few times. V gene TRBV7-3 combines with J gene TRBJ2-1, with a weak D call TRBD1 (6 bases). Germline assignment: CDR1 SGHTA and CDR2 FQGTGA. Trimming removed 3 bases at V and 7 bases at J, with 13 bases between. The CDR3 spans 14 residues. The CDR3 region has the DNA TGTGCCAGCAGCTTCAGGGGACCGTGGAATGAGCAGTTCTTC. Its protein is CASSFRGPWNEQFF.

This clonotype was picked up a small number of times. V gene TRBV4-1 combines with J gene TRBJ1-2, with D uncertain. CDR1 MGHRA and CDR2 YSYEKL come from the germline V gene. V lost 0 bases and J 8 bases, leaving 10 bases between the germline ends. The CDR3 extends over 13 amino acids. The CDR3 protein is CASSQDFLGGYTF. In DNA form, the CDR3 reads TGCGCCAGCAGCCAAGATTTTTTGGGCGGCTACACCTTC.

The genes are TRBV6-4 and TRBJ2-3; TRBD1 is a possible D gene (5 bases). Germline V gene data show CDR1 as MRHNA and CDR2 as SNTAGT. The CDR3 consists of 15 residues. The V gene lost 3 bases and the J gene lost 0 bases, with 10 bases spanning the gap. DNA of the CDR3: TGTGCCAGCAGTGAAGGGGTTTCTAGCACAGATACGCAGTATTTT. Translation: CASSEGVSSTDTQYF.

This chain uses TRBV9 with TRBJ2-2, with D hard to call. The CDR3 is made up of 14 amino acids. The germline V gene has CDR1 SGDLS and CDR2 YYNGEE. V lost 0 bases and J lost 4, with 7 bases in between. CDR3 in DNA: TGTGCCAGCAGCGTAGTAGGCCTCACCGGGGAGCTGTTTTTT. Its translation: CASSVVGLTGELFF.

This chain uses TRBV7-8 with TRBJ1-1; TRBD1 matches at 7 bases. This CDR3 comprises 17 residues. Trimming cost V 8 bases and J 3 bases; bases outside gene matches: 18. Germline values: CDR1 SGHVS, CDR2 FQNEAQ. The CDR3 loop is CASESLGEGARDTEAFF. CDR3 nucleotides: TGTGCCAGCGAAAGCTTAGGGGAGGGGGCAAGGGACACTGAAGCTTTCTTT.

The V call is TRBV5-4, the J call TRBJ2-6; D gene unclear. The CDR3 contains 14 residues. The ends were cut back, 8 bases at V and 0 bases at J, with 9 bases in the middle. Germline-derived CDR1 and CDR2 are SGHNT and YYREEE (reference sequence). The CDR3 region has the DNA TGTGCCAGTTGTATTCGCTCTGGGGCCAACGTCCTGACTTTC. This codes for CASCIRSGANVLTF.

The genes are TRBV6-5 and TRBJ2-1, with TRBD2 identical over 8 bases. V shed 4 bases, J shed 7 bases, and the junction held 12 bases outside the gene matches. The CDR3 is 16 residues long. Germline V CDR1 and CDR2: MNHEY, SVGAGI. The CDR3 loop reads CASSSLAGRMGNEQFF. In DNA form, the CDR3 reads TGTGCCAGCAGTTCATTAGCGGGAAGAATGGGAAATGAGCAGTTCTTC.

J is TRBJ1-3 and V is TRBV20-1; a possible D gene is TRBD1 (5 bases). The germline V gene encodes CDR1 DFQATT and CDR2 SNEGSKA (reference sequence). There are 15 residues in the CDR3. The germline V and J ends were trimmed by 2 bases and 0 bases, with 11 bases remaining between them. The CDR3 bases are TGCAGTGCTAGACCCGGGACTGACTCTGGAAACACCATATATTTT. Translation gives CSARPGTDSGNTIYF.

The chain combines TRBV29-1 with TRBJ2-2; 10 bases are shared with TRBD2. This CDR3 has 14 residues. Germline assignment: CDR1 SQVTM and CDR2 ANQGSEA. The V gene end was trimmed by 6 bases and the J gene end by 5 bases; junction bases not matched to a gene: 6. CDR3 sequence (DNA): TGCAGCGTCTTAGCGGGAGGCGTGACCGGGGAGCTGTTTTTT. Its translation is CSVLAGGVTGELFF.

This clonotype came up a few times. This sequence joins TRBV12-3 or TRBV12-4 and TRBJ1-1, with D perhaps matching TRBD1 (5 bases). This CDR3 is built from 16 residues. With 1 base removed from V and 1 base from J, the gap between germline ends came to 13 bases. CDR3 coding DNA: TGTGCCAGCAGTTTAGGTGAGGGACGGACGAACACTGAAGCTTTCTTT. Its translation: CASSLGEGRTNTEAFF.